This note documents a single TCR beta chain sequence. Participants spanned ages about 18 to 90 years and resided in 20 to 30 US areas. Assay: immunoSEQ multiplex PCR; the TCRdb copy retains only in-frame clones and omits some. The sample lists over 110,000 clones; approximately 80% were seen once. The sample comes from a study of blood T cell repertoires in COVID-19. Study as a whole: Resolution of symptoms, clearance, or two negative PCRs was present in recovered Cohort 3 donors. PBMCs, B-cell-depleted T cells, or T cells provided the cDNA or gDNA that made up the material.

The germline gives CDR1 SGHRS, CDR2 YFSETQ. V lost 2 bases, J lost 2 bases, and 18 bases lay in between. The CDR3 spans 17 residues. This clonotype originated in a man in his fifties or sixties in a cohort exposed to, infected with or recovered from COVID-19 (not recorded which). The rearrangement links TRBV5-1 to TRBJ2-3; D might be TRBD2 (6 bases). The sample comprised PBMCs or T cells enriched from blood (not recorded which). CDR3 sequence: CASSFTYLASYTDTQYF. CDR3 in DNA: TGCGCCAGCAGCTTTACATACCTAGCGAGCTACACAGATACGCAGTATTTT.